This TCR beta chain appears in the sequencing data of a study of blood T cells in healthy people across ages (dated by TCRdb to about 2015). For the wider study: In model experiments, template switching captured about one uniquely barcoded TCR beta cDNA molecule for every two T cells. Age-related changes in TCR beta repertoire diversity were measured in the study by deep sequencing normalized with unique cDNA molecular identifiers. Four age groups were formed from the donors: young (average 16 years), middle-aged (around 40), aged (around 62) and long-lived (about 80). For two donors (one aged 18 to 29 and one aged 80 or older), the study analyzed two additional independent replicas of 1 million unique cDNA reads from the same blood draw. General conclusions and limits of the study: Observed TCR beta diversity correlated strongly with the percentage of naive T cells measured by flow cytometry. Compared with the aged group, the long-lived group had more naive CD4+ T cells, fewer expanded clones and increased TCR diversity, a pattern suggesting age selection. As age increased, observed TCR beta diversity per million T cells dropped in a roughly linear way, and a significant reduction was already evident by age 40. Because profiling used bulk unsorted PBMCs, naive and antigen-experienced compartments could not be compared conclusively. Because the CMV infection status of the donors was unknown, age-related changes in expanded clonotypes may potentially have been confounded. Estimates of total diversity based on one million sequenced T cells were considered lower bounds and underestimates.

Including cysteine and phenylalanine, the CDR3 has 14 amino acids. Only CDR3 DNA is held: 42 bases, read in frame from base 1. Trimming takes 7 bases from V and 2 bases from J, and the germline ends sit 14 bases apart. The germline V gene yields MNHEY for CDR1 and SVGEGT for CDR2. Receptor libraries were prepared by 5' RACE. Sequencing relied on an Illumina HiSeq 2500. A second PCR of 7 to 11 cycles was run with a J-beta primer mix and a sample-barcoded 5' primer. A template-switch 5' adaptor carrying 12 random nucleotides introduced a unique molecular identifier onto each TCR beta cDNA molecule. Each sample yielded at least 2.5 million CDR3-containing paired-end reads. The Mint cDNA synthesis kit, primed by a TRBC-specific oligonucleotide, was used to synthesize first-strand cDNA from all RNA. All cDNA was treated with uracil-DNA glycosylase and then went through a first 18-cycle PCR with the universal primers M1SS and BC2_uni_R. Processing in the source paper ran as follows. Each sample was normalized by randomly selecting 1 million high-quality reads, each carrying a distinct molecular identifier. Instead of being binned into consensus sequences, reads with shared molecular identifiers were discarded. CDR3 identification, clonotype clustering and error correction used MiTCR with a Q25 quality threshold and the strictest error-elimination algorithm. A nonparametric unseen species model using Euler transformation provided a lower-bound estimate of total TCR beta diversity. TCRdb cleaned the public reads at Q25 with fastp, built clones with MiXCR and kept in-frame beta chains. Each CDR3 protein appears once, grouped with its most common genes and DNA. It is TCRdb's table, rather than the study itself, that gives the V and J calls and clone size. This sample has more than 650,000 distinct CDR3 sequences in its table, and roughly 24% of those were observed once. Around 3% of the sample belongs to the ten largest clones.

This clonotype was seen a handful of times. Its antigen has not been determined. No much larger clone is present one base from it, and per-base qualities are unavailable. Donors were a few dozen systemically healthy Caucasian individuals from Russia aged 6 to 90 years. Each donor gave approximately 10 milliliters of peripheral blood, collected into EDTA-treated Vacutainer tubes. Ficoll-Paque density-gradient centrifugation was used to isolate PBMCs, with at least 6 million per sample. Total RNA, at least 5.5 micrograms per sample, was extracted from PBMCs with Trizol reagent. Naive CD45RAhigh/CD27high T cell percentages were measured by flow cytometry on a PBMC aliquot from every donor. The sample was also linked to a second study, of T cells of mothers and their children. Reported in the second study: Nine systemically healthy Caucasian individuals, comprising three mothers and their six children, were included as donors. cDNA synthesis used all of the extracted RNA, with roughly 1.5 ug of RNA in each 15 ul reaction. In the second PCR, the M1S primer added sample barcodes and 2-4 random nucleotides. Over 8 million TCR beta CDR3 reads were obtained for each mother, and approximately 3 million reads were obtained for each child. In both related and unrelated pairs, thymic selection shapes the output of TCR recombination in a similar way, with inherited differences having only a minor effect. Normalized repertoire overlap in related mother-child pairs was always slightly higher than in unrelated mother-child pairs, but the difference was never significant. With a sensitivity of about 100 clones per million clonotypes, no persistent microchimeric T cell clones were detected. The study used deep NGS to compare TCR beta repertoires of mothers and children, seeking features distinguishing related mother-child pairs from unrelated individuals. Mothers averaged roughly 40 +/- 4 years of age and children averaged roughly 10 +/- 4 years. After adapter ligation was performed with NEBNext reagents, the libraries were sequenced on an Illumina HiSeq 2000 with 100+100 nt paired-end reads. Mother and child libraries were prepared a month apart and sequenced in separate runs to prevent cross-contamination. Each donor had between about 450,000 and 2,300,000 distinct TCR beta clonotypes identified. Naive TCR beta clonotypes were estimated from low-frequency clonotypes matched to each donor's FACS-determined naive share, without sorting.

Material: blood. This clonotype was obtained from a boy under 18 in good health. The V and J segments used are TRBV6-2 or TRBV6-3 and TRBJ2-5; TRBD2 is a weak D gene call, 6 bases matching. The CDR3 in this case is CASNHNGGQETQYF. The DNA sequence follows: TGTGCCAGCAACCACAATGGGGGGCAAGAGACCCAGTACTTC.